Listed here are 14 T cell receptor beta chains from one sample, sequenced in a study of chemoradiotherapy in HPV16-positive cancers. Assay used: immunoSEQ multiplex PCR; TCRdb lists only in-frame clones, some missing. The repertoire holds approximately 27,000 clones, with more than 80% as singletons. Material: blood, obtained from a patient who underwent chemoradiotherapy. The receptor source for this set is a human donor with HPV-associated anogenital cancer.

V usage is TRBV27 and J usage is TRBJ2-3; either TRBD1 or TRBD2 may supply D (6 bases each). The CDR3 runs to 16 residues. Trimming stripped 6 bases from V and 3 bases from J, with 19 bases between. Looked up from germline, CDR1 is MNHEY and CDR2 is SMNVEV (reference sequence). The CDR3 DNA reads TGTGCCAGCAGGAAATCGGGGGCGGTTCTAACAGATACGCAGTATTTT. Translating it yields CASRKSGAVLTDTQYF.

CDR3 nucleotides: TGCGCCAGCAGCACAGGGGATAGTGGAAACACCATATATTTT. Encoded protein: CASSTGDSGNTIYF. The chain recombines TRBV5-1 with TRBJ1-3; TRBD1 matches 7 bases. Germline V gene sequence: CDR1 SGHRS, CDR2 YFSETQ. The CDR3 has 14 amino acids. J gave up 3 bases and V 4 bases, and 4 bases lay outside the gene matches.

The genes are TRBV2 and TRBJ2-5, with D possibly matching TRBD1 (5 bases). The DNA end is a closer match to TRBJ2-7, so the J assignment may be wrong. The germline V gene encodes CDR1 SNHLY and CDR2 FYNNEI. This CDR3 has 23 residues. The CDR3 loop reads CASSDYSDGLSIRQGISYYEQYF. The CDR3 DNA sequence: TGTGCCAGCAGTGATTATTCGGATGGGTTATCCATACGGCAGGGTATTTCGTACTACGAGCAGTACTTC.

J is TRBJ2-2 and V is TRBV19; D gene unclear. The CDR3 runs 16 residues. CDR1 is LNHDA, CDR2 SQIVND, per germline (reference sequence). V lost 5 bases to trimming and J lost 1 base, with 14 bases between them. The CDR3 spells CASSPGTNRNTGELFF. CDR3 coding DNA: TGTGCCAGTAGTCCGGGTACCAACCGGAACACCGGGGAGCTGTTTTTT. The variable domain in full, completed from reference TRBV19 and TRBJ2-2, reads DGGITQSPKYLFRKEGQNVTLSCEQNLNHDAMYWYRQDPGQGLRLIYYSQIVNDFQKGDIAEGYSVSREKKESFPLTVTSAQKNPTAFYLCASSPGTNRNTGELFFGEGSRLTVL.

This clone appeared a single time. The rearrangement joins TRBV27 to TRBJ1-1; D is possibly TRBD1 (6 bases). V lost 2 bases to trimming and J lost 4 bases, with 11 bases between them. The CDR3 extends over 14 amino acids. The V gene's germline CDR1 is MNHEY and CDR2 SMNVEV (reference sequence). The CDR3 loop reads CASSLGQTSTEAFF. CDR3 DNA: TGTGCCAGCAGTTTAGGACAGACCTCCACTGAAGCTTTCTTT.

V usage is TRBV6-5 and J usage is TRBJ1-1; no clear D. Germline CDR1 and CDR2: MNHEY and SVGAGI. The CDR3 consists of 13 residues. V was cut by 2 bases and J by 1 base, with 5 bases left in between. As DNA, the CDR3 is TGTGCCAGCAGTTACCAGACGAACACTGAAGCTTTCTTT. It encodes CASSYQTNTEAFF.

This CDR3 reads CASSTDRDSPLHF. The DNA of the CDR3 is TGTGCCAGTAGTACCGACAGGGATTCACCCCTCCACTTT. This chain links TRBV19 with TRBJ1-6, with TRBD1 identical over 7 bases. Losses at the gene ends were 4 bases for V and 8 bases for J; bases not matched to a gene: 2. The CDR3 runs to 13 residues. The germline V gene encodes CDR1 LNHDA and CDR2 SQIVND (reference sequence).

This chain connects TRBV2 to TRBJ1-2; weak D call: TRBD1 (5 bases). Between the trimmed V and J ends, which lost 7 bases and 5 bases, there was a span of 23 bases. Germline V lookup: CDR1 SNHLY, CDR2 FYNNEI. CDR3 length: 16 amino acids. The CDR3 DNA follows: TGTGCCAGCAAGGGGACGGCGGCCATTACCGTTTATGGCTACACCTTC. Its protein is CASKGTAAITVYGYTF.

The V and J genes are TRBV7-9 and TRBJ1-2, with D perhaps TRBD1 (5 bases). This CDR3 contains 14 residues. Trimming removed 0 bases at V and 3 bases at J, with 8 bases between. Germline V lookup: CDR1 SEHNR, CDR2 FQNEAQ (reference sequence). The CDR3 DNA reads as TGTGCCAGCAGCTTAGCGGGGGTGGACTATGGCTACACCTTC. Protein: CASSLAGVDYGYTF.

The chain links TRBV29-1 to TRBJ1-1, with D perhaps matching TRBD1 (5 bases). The length of the CDR3 is 14 residues. CDR1 SQVTM and CDR2 ANQGSEA come from the germline V gene. The V gene lost 2 bases and the J gene lost 2 bases, with 12 bases spanning the gap. The CDR3 DNA is TGCAGCGTTGAAACCGGGACCCCCAACACTGAAGCTTTCTTT. Amino acid sequence: CSVETGTPNTEAFF.

The chain couples TRBV4-2 to TRBJ2-7; 11 bases map to TRBD2. This CDR3 has 19 amino acids. V gave up 0 bases and J gave up 3 bases; unmatched junction bases: 13. Germline values: CDR1 LGHNA, CDR2 YNFKEQ. CDR3 residues: CASSQELSTTSGGHYEQYF. The CDR3 DNA reads as TGTGCCAGCAGCCAAGAACTCTCGACCACTAGCGGGGGACACTACGAGCAGTACTTC.

The chain links TRBV9 to TRBJ1-5, with D maybe TRBD1 (5 bases). Trimming stripped 3 bases from V and 1 base from J, with 11 bases between. The CDR3 spans 15 residues. Germline-derived CDR1 and CDR2 are SGDLS and YYNGEE. The CDR3 DNA reads as TGTGCCAGCAGCGAAGGGGAGATAAGCAATCAGCCCCAGCATTTT. This sequence encodes CASSEGEISNQPQHF. The variable domain in full, completed from reference TRBV9 and TRBJ1-5, reads DSGVTQTPKHLITATGQRVTLRCSPRSGDLSVYWYQQSLDQGLQFLIQYYNGEERAKGNILERFSAQQFPDLHSELNLSSLELGDSALYFCASSEGEISNQPQHFGDGTRLSIL.

Only one count was recorded for this clone. The rearrangement joins TRBV11-2 to TRBJ1-4; tentatively, D is TRBD1 (5 bases). Germline-derived CDR1 and CDR2 are SGHAT and FQNNGV. V shed 5 bases and J shed 7 bases, with 17 bases lying between them. CDR3 length: 15 amino acids. The CDR3 sequence is CASSVPGTGREKLFF. The DNA of the CDR3 is TGTGCCAGCAGCGTACCCGGGACGGGCCGTGAAAAACTGTTTTTT.

The CDR3 coding sequence is TGTGCCAGCAGCGTACTGGGGAAGGGGAACACTGAAGCTTTCTTT. It codes for CASSVLGKGNTEAFF. This rearrangement joins TRBV9 to TRBJ1-1; D gene ambiguous. The CDR3 is 15 residues long. Germline CDR1 reads SGDLS; CDR2 reads YYNGEE. The V and J ends lost 1 base and 1 base respectively, with 11 bases between them.